Each of the 15 T cell receptor beta chains below was sequenced from the same sample in a study of T cell changes during pregnancy in multiple sclerosis. The repertoire was sequenced with immunoSEQ multiplex PCR; TCRdb's copy has only in-frame clones and lacks some. The sample carries fewer than 55,000 clones, nearly 95% recorded once. Sequenced here: peripheral blood, sampled after pregnancy. The receptor source for this set is a female donor with multiple sclerosis, enrolled in a pregnancy study.

The chain is built from TRBV2 and TRBJ2-2, with unresolved D. Germline V CDR1 and CDR2: SNHLY, FYNNEI. This CDR3 is built from 12 residues. V was trimmed by 2 bases and J by 8 bases, leaving 6 bases between them. For the CDR3, the DNA is TGTGCCAGCAGTGAATTTCCAGGGGAGCTGTTTTTT. Protein sequence: CASSEFPGELFF.

This rearrangement joins TRBV7-2 to TRBJ2-7; 9 positions match TRBD2. Germline V lookup: CDR1 SGHTA, CDR2 FQGNSA. The CDR3 contains 16 residues. The trim removed 6 bases at V and 4 bases at J, leaving 13 bases unmatched. The CDR3 loop is CASRNPLGAGGYEQYF. For the CDR3, the DNA is TGTGCCAGCAGGAACCCCCTAGGAGCGGGAGGATACGAGCAGTACTTC.

The chain has TRBV2 and TRBJ1-5; 10 positions match TRBD1. The CDR3 contains 17 residues. The V gene end was trimmed by 3 bases and the J gene end by 4 bases; junction bases not matched to a gene: 9. The germline CDR1 and CDR2 sequences are SNHLY and FYNNEI. The CDR3: CASSESGQGRPNQPQHF. CDR3 DNA sequence: TGTGCCAGCAGTGAGTCGGGACAGGGGCGCCCGAATCAGCCCCAGCATTTT.

The genes are TRBV7-6 and TRBJ2-7; a weak D match, TRBD1 (7 bases). The V end lost 5 bases, the J end lost 2 bases, and 16 bases lay between the germline ends. The CDR3 sequence is 15 residues long. Germline V CDR1 and CDR2: SGHVS, FNYEAQ. The CDR3 loop is CASSDNRGGAYEQYF. The DNA for the CDR3 is TGTGCCAGCAGCGACAACAGGGGAGGTGCCTACGAGCAGTACTTC.

V and J are TRBV7-2 and TRBJ2-5; D remains ambiguous. CDR1 and CDR2 (germline): SGHTA, FQGNSA. CDR3 length equals 14 residues. V lost 5 bases to trimming and J lost 5 bases, with 15 bases between them. The CDR3, as DNA: TGTGCCAGCAGCGTTTTAAGCCTCGGTGAGACCCAGTACTTC. Its protein is CASSVLSLGETQYF. Full variable domain (missing parts from reference TRBV7-2 and TRBJ2-5): GAGVSQSPSNKVTEKGKDVELRCDPISGHTALYWYRQSLGQGLEFLIYFQGNSAPDKSGLPSDRFSAERTGGSVSTLTIQRTQQEDSAVYLCASSVLSLGETQYFGPGTRLLVL.

V is TRBV7-2 and J is TRBJ1-1; D gene unclear. Trimming removed 1 base from V and 7 bases from J, with 13 bases in between. Germline V lookup: CDR1 SGHTA, CDR2 FQGNSA. The CDR3 extends over 14 amino acids. The CDR3 here is CASSLGPSPVEAFF. The CDR3 DNA reads as TGTGCCAGCAGCTTAGGTCCCTCACCGGTTGAAGCTTTCTTT.

The V and J genes are TRBV9 and TRBJ1-6; D uncertain. Trimming removed 3 bases from V and 6 bases from J, with 22 bases in between. CDR1 is SGDLS, CDR2 YYNGEE, per germline. The CDR3 extends over 18 amino acids. The CDR3 reads CASSATPRRTQPNSPLHF. Written as DNA, the CDR3 is TGTGCCAGCAGCGCAACACCAAGGAGGACGCAACCTAATTCACCCCTCCACTTT. Full variable domain (remainder filled in from reference TRBV9 and TRBJ1-6): DSGVTQTPKHLITATGQRVTLRCSPRSGDLSVYWYQQSLDQGLQFLIQYYNGEERAKGNILERFSAQQFPDLHSELNLSSLELGDSALYFCASSATPRRTQPNSPLHFGNGTRLTVT.

In its sample, this clone was seen once. The V gene is TRBV28, the J gene TRBJ1-1; D gene uncertain. CDR1 is MDHEN, CDR2 SYDVKM, per germline. Trimming shortened V by 3 bases and J by 0 bases, and 14 bases separated the two germline ends. The CDR3 is made up of 16 amino acids. The CDR3 nucleotides read TGTGCCAGCAGTTTTCCCGTCACTAACTTGAACACTGAAGCTTTCTTT. Translation: CASSFPVTNLNTEAFF. Together with reference TRBV28 and TRBJ1-1, the CDR3 gives the full variable domain: DVKVTQSSRYLVKRTGEKVFLECVQDMDHENMFWYRQDPGLGLRLIYFSYDVKMKEKGDIPEGYSVSREKKERFSLILESASTNQTSMYLCASSFPVTNLNTEAFFGQGTRLTVV.

The chain has TRBV4-1 and TRBJ2-5; TRBD2 aligns across 10 bases. V shed 0 bases and J 4 bases; nucleotides not matched to a gene: 2. Per germline, CDR1 MGHRA and CDR2 YSYEKL. The CDR3 length is 15 residues. The chain's CDR3 is CASSQDSGGRETQYF. The CDR3 bases are TGCGCCAGCAGCCAAGATAGCGGGGGGAGAGAGACCCAGTACTTC.

The V and J genes are TRBV18 and TRBJ2-3; 8 nucleotides align to TRBD1. The CDR3 runs to 15 residues. In germline, CDR1 is KGHSH, CDR2 LQKENI. The trim removed 2 bases at V and 2 bases at J, leaving 3 bases unmatched. CDR3 in DNA: TGTGCCAGCTCACCAAGGACAGGGACCACAGATACGCAGTATTTT. This encodes CASSPRTGTTDTQYF.

This chain joins TRBV27 and TRBJ2-5; D possibly corresponds to TRBD1 (6 bases). The V end was cut by 7 bases, the J end by 1 base, with 10 bases between. The CDR3 runs to 13 residues. Germline V lookup: CDR1 MNHEY, CDR2 SMNVEV (reference sequence). CDR3 loop: CASKWGPQETQYF. The CDR3 nucleotides read TGTGCCAGCAAGTGGGGGCCCCAAGAGACCCAGTACTTC.

This clone was observed a handful of times. The chain recombines TRBV6-6 with TRBJ1-2; TRBD1 might be the D (6 bases). The V end was cut by 2 bases, the J end by 6 bases, with 10 bases between. The CDR3 is 13 residues long. From germline, CDR1 is MNHNY and CDR2 SVGAGI (reference sequence). For the CDR3, the DNA is TGTGCCAGCAGTTACCCAGGGGCAGATGGCTACACCTTC. As protein: CASSYPGADGYTF.

This chain joins TRBV10-3 and TRBJ1-5, with 7 bases aligning to TRBD1. With V trimmed by 9 bases and J by 0 bases, 2 bases remained unmatched. This CDR3 has 13 residues. The germline CDR1 and CDR2 sequences are ENHRY and SYGVKD. CDR3 in DNA: TGTGCCATGGGACAGAATAGCAATCAGCCCCAGCATTTT. Amino acids: CAMGQNSNQPQHF.

The rearrangement uses TRBV5-1 and TRBJ2-7; TRBD2 agrees at 11 bases. J gave up 7 bases and V 0 bases, and 12 bases lay outside the gene matches. CDR3 length equals 17 residues. CDR1 is SGHRS and CDR2 is YFSETQ in the germline V gene. The CDR3 protein is CASSLGKGLAGGQEQYF. The CDR3, as DNA: TGCGCCAGCAGCTTGGGCAAGGGTTTAGCGGGGGGGCAAGAGCAGTACTTC.

This chain uses TRBV5-8 with TRBJ2-7, with a possible D match to TRBD1 (6 bases). This CDR3 is built from 14 residues. V lost 4 bases to trimming and J lost 4 bases, with 15 bases between them. Germline V lookup: CDR1 SGHTS, CDR2 YDEGEE. CDR3 sequence reads: CASSRLGQLYEQYF. CDR3 nucleotides: TGTGCCAGCAGCCGACTCGGACAGCTTTACGAGCAGTACTTC.